A single sample is the source of the 10 T cell receptor beta chains below, sequenced in a study of T-cell memory formation after mild COVID-19. Each CDR3 protein gets one entry after TCRdb re-called the 5' RACE reads with MiXCR. This sample has 300,000 to 400,000 distinct CDR3 sequences, with under 15% found just once. Sequenced input: PBMCs or a T cell subset sorted from them (not recorded which). These receptor sequences come from a man in his late teens or twenties who had mild COVID-19 (a few samples of this study predate the infection). Cell type and time point are not known.

This clonotype was counted ten times or more. This chain uses TRBV12-3 or TRBV12-4 with TRBJ1-3; D not certain. The CDR3 loop spans 11 amino acids. The V end was cut by 6 bases, the J end by 5 bases, with 5 bases between. The CDR3 loop reads CASSPRNTIYF. Written as DNA, the CDR3 is TGTGCCAGCAGCCCACGAAACACCATATATTTT.

This clonotype was found a few times. The chain links TRBV12-3 or TRBV12-4 to TRBJ1-1; tentative D call: TRBD1 (5 bases). With 5 bases removed from V and 0 bases from J, the gap between germline ends came to 13 bases. The CDR3 runs to 15 residues. CDR3: CASSTLGGLNTEAFF. The CDR3 bases are TGTGCCAGCAGTACCCTGGGGGGTCTGAACACTGAAGCTTTCTTT.

This rearrangement joins TRBV5-1 to TRBJ1-4; TRBD1 might be the D (6 bases). Germline assignment: CDR1 SGHRS and CDR2 YFSETQ. The V end lost 4 bases, the J end lost 7 bases, and 20 bases lay between the germline ends. There are 16 residues in the CDR3. The DNA of the CDR3 is TGCGCCAGCAGCGGTACAACCGGGGGACAAGGTGAAAAACTGTTTTTT. Residues: CASSGTTGGQGEKLFF.

This clonotype showed up just a few times. The V and J genes are TRBV24-1 and TRBJ1-2; no clear D. Trimming removed 2 bases at V and 4 bases at J, with 16 bases between. The germline gives CDR1 KGHDR, CDR2 SFDVKD. The CDR3 has 16 residues. CDR3 coding DNA: TGTGCCACCAGTGATTCAGGTCCCCTAGGAGTCTATGGCTACACCTTC. Its translation is CATSDSGPLGVYGYTF.

This clonotype appeared a few times. The J gene is TRBJ1-5, the V gene TRBV20-1; 9 bases map to TRBD1. Germline V gene data show CDR1 as DFQATT and CDR2 as SNEGSKA (reference sequence). With 4 bases clipped from V and 5 bases from J, the junction kept 9 bases outside the gene matches. The length of the CDR3 is 15 residues. The CDR3 region is CSATSPGQGHQPQHF. CDR3 DNA: TGCAGTGCTACGTCTCCGGGACAGGGTCATCAGCCCCAGCATTTT.

The sample holds a few counts of this clonotype. The rearrangement uses TRBV7-8 and TRBJ2-2, with D possibly being TRBD2 (6 bases). This CDR3 contains 18 residues. V lost 7 bases and J lost 2, with 23 bases in between. Germline CDR1 SGHVS, CDR2 FQNEAQ. Here the CDR3 reads CASILSHSAGRNTGELFF. The CDR3, as DNA: TGTGCCAGCATACTCAGCCACTCGGCGGGAAGAAACACCGGGGAGCTGTTTTTT.

The V and J genes are TRBV12-3 or TRBV12-4 and TRBJ1-5, with a weak D call TRBD1 (5 bases). V was cut by 0 bases and J by 16 bases, with 10 bases left in between. There are 11 residues in the CDR3. The CDR3 here is CASSLAGTKHF. The CDR3 nucleotides are TGTGCCAGCAGTTTAGCCGGGACCAAACATTTT.

The gene calls are TRBV7-9 and TRBJ1-1; TRBD1 agrees at 11 bases. The CDR3 loop spans 14 amino acids. Unmatched junction bases numbered 5, after V lost 4 bases and J lost 7 bases. CDR1 and CDR2 from the germline V gene are SEHNR and FQNEAQ (reference sequence). The CDR3 bases are TGTGCCAGCAGCTCTTCCGGGACAGGGGGTGAAGCTTTCTTT. This sequence encodes CASSSSGTGGEAFF.

The chain links TRBV4-1 to TRBJ1-3; D is ambiguous. The CDR3 is 17 amino acids. The germline V and J ends were trimmed by 3 bases and 0 bases, with 15 bases remaining between them. Germline V gene lookup returns CDR1 MGHRA and CDR2 YSYEKL. CDR3 nucleotides: TGCGCCAGCAGCCAGACCCCGGGCCTCCGCTCTGGAAACACCATATATTTT. Protein product: CASSQTPGLRSGNTIYF.

The V and J genes are TRBV4-2 and TRBJ2-4; no clear D gene. The CDR3 totals 14 residues. The V and J ends lost 0 bases and 6 bases respectively, with 9 bases between them. Looked up from germline, CDR1 is LGHNA and CDR2 is YNFKEQ. This CDR3 is CASSQEWAANIQYF. The CDR3 DNA is TGTGCCAGCAGCCAAGAGTGGGCTGCAAACATTCAGTACTTC.